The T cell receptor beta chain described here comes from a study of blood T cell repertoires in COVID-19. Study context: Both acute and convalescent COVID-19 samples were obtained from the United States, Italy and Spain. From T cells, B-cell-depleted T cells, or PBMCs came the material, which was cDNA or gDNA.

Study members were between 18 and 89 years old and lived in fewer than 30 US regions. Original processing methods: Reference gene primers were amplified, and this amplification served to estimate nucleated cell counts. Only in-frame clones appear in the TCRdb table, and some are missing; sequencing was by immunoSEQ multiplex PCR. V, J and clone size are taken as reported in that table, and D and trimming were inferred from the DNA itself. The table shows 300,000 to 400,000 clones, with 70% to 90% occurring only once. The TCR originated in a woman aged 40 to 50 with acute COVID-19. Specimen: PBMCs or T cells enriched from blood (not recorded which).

CDR3 bases: TGTGCCAGCAGCTTAGCCGGGGGCTACGAGCAGTACTTC. As protein: CASSLAGGYEQYF. The chain joins TRBV7-2 to TRBJ2-7; TRBD2 might be the D (6 bases). The CDR3 runs 13 residues. Per germline, CDR1 SGHTA and CDR2 FQGNSA. Deletions cut 0 bases from V and 3 bases from J, with 6 bases between.